The rows below give T cell receptor beta chains drawn from one sample of a study of blood T cell repertoires in COVID-19. The method was immunoSEQ multiplex PCR; TCRdb's version includes in-frame clones alone and lacks a portion of them. Among about 220,000 clones listed, 75% to 85% were seen once. Material for sequencing was peripheral blood. These receptors originate from a man aged 50 to 59 with active or convalescent COVID-19. The CDR3 runs from the conserved cysteine through the conserved F or W. The D gene is left open where the match is weak. The size field is filled for only some rows; it gives once, few, many or a size class.

V: TRBV7-9; size: .; J: TRBJ2-5; D: .; CDR3: CASQRRETQYF; DNA: TGTGCCAGTCAGCGGCGGGAGACCCAGTACTTC
V: TRBV19; size: few; J: TRBJ1-5; D: .; CDR3: CASSIVGGGPQHF; DNA: TGTGCCAGTAGTATAGTAGGAGGTGGGCCCCAGCATTTT
V: TRBV7-2; size: .; J: TRBJ1-2; D: .; CDR3: CASSLWVGAYGYTF; DNA: TGTGCCAGCAGCTTATGGGTAGGGGCCTATGGCTACACCTTC
V: TRBV6-1; size: .; J: TRBJ1-3; D: TRBD1; CDR3: CASSDDRGTGNTIYF; DNA: TGTGCCAGCAGTGACGACAGGGGAACTGGAAACACCATATATTTT
V: TRBV6-5; size: .; J: TRBJ1-5; D: .; CDR3: CASRSRENQPQHF; DNA: TGTGCCAGCAGAAGCAGGGAAAATCAGCCCCAGCATTTT
V: TRBV30; size: .; J: TRBJ1-5; D: .; CDR3: CAWSVGVGGASNQPQHF; DNA: TGTGCCTGGAGTGTAGGCGTCGGGGGGGCGAGCAATCAGCCCCAGCATTTT
V: TRBV7-9; size: .; J: TRBJ2-6; D: .; CDR3: CASSFQGSGANVLTF; DNA: TGTGCCAGCAGCTTTCAGGGATCTGGGGCCAACGTCCTGACTTTC
V: TRBV7-8; size: few; J: TRBJ2-2; D: .; CDR3: CASSSSRIGELFF; DNA: TGTGCCAGCAGCTCCTCCCGTATCGGGGAGCTGTTTTTT
V: TRBV6-2/TRBV6-3; size: .; J: TRBJ2-7; D: TRBD1; CDR3: CASSSLDRAYSYEQYF; DNA: TGTGCCAGCAGTTCTCTTGACAGGGCTTACTCCTACGAGCAGTACTTC
V: TRBV14; size: .; J: TRBJ1-2; D: .; CDR3: CASSQELPGVNYGYTF; DNA: TGTGCCAGCAGCCAAGAGTTGCCAGGGGTAAACTATGGCTACACCTTC
V: TRBV6-2/TRBV6-3; size: .; J: TRBJ2-1; D: TRBD1; CDR3: CASSLQGSGEQFF; DNA: TGTGCCAGCAGTTTACAGGGGAGCGGTGAGCAGTTCTTC
V: TRBV6-6; size: .; J: TRBJ2-3; D: .; CDR3: CASSYSYRGATDTQYF; DNA: TGTGCCAGCAGTTACTCTTACCGGGGGGCCACAGATACGCAGTATTTT
V: TRBV7-2; size: .; J: TRBJ2-3; D: .; CDR3: CASSRQDQDTQYF; DNA: TGTGCCAGCAGCCGACAAGACCAAGATACGCAGTATTTT
V: TRBV28; size: .; J: TRBJ2-2; D: TRBD2; CDR3: CASSHRRGGNTGELFF; DNA: TGTGCCAGCAGCCATCGCCGGGGGGGCAACACCGGGGAGCTGTTTTTT
V: TRBV7-9; size: .; J: TRBJ2-3; D: TRBD2; CDR3: CASSRDRGGARTDTQYF; DNA: TGTGCCAGCAGCCGCGATCGCGGGGGGGCCCGCACAGATACGCAGTATTTT
V: TRBV5-4; size: .; J: TRBJ1-4; D: .; CDR3: CASSFGGPGDYPEKLFF; DNA: TGTGCCAGCAGCTTCGGGGGGCCGGGGGATTATCCCGAAAAACTGTTTTTT
V: TRBV9; size: .; J: TRBJ2-5; D: .; CDR3: CASSVEGLQETQYF; DNA: TGTGCCAGCAGCGTAGAGGGGTTACAAGAGACCCAGTACTTC
V: TRBV4-2; size: few; J: TRBJ2-1; D: .; CDR3: CASSPQGGSGSSYNEQFF; DNA: TGTGCCAGCAGCCCACAAGGCGGTAGCGGCAGCTCCTACAATGAGCAGTTCTTC
V: TRBV18; size: .; J: TRBJ1-1; D: .; CDR3: CASSPSGEAFF; DNA: TGTGCCAGCTCACCTTCAGGGGAAGCTTTCTTT
V: TRBV7-9; size: .; J: TRBJ1-1; D: .; CDR3: CASSAQGGFGTEAFF; DNA: TGTGCCAGCAGCGCACAGGGTGGGTTCGGGACTGAAGCTTTCTTT
V: TRBV5-5; size: .; J: TRBJ2-1; D: TRBD1; CDR3: CASSLVGQGFEFF; DNA: TGTGCCAGCAGCTTGGTGGGACAGGGGTTTGAGTTCTTC
V: TRBV15; size: .; J: TRBJ1-5; D: .; CDR3: CATSRDVGAGQPQHF; DNA: TGTGCCACCAGCAGAGATGTGGGGGCAGGGCAGCCCCAGCATTTT
V: TRBV27; size: .; J: TRBJ1-4; D: TRBD1; CDR3: CASSPLTGGANEKLFF; DNA: TGTGCCAGCAGTCCGCTGACAGGGGGAGCTAATGAAAAACTGTTTTTT
V: TRBV28; size: .; J: TRBJ1-2; D: .; CDR3: CASSLASGQNYGYTF; DNA: TGTGCCAGCAGTTTAGCCTCCGGACAGAACTATGGCTACACCTTC
V: TRBV10-2; size: .; J: TRBJ2-1; D: TRBD2; CDR3: CASASGVYNEQFF; DNA: TGCGCCAGTGCTAGCGGGGTTTACAATGAGCAGTTCTTC
V: TRBV6-5; size: .; J: TRBJ1-1; D: .; CDR3: CASSHDLPGDTEAFF; DNA: TGTGCCAGCAGCCACGACCTCCCGGGAGACACTGAAGCTTTCTTT
V: TRBV5-5; size: .; J: TRBJ2-3; D: .; CDR3: CASSRGLSPDTQYF; DNA: TGTGCCAGCAGCCGCGGACTATCCCCCGATACGCAGTATTTT
V: TRBV5-5; size: .; J: TRBJ2-3; D: .; CDR3: CASSDRRAGTDTQYF; DNA: TGTGCCAGCAGCGACCGGAGGGCTGGGACAGATACGCAGTATTTT
V: TRBV5-1; size: .; J: TRBJ1-5; D: .; CDR3: CASSLGAGGGPQHF; DNA: TGCGCCAGCAGCTTGGGGGCAGGTGGTGGGCCCCAGCATTTT
V: TRBV13; size: few; J: TRBJ2-1; D: .; CDR3: CASRSPSISYNEQFF; DNA: TGTGCCAGCAGGAGCCCATCCATCTCCTACAATGAGCAGTTCTTC
V: TRBV19; size: .; J: TRBJ2-1; D: .; CDR3: CASSIVGRVNEQFF; DNA: TGTGCCAGTAGTATAGTGGGGCGTGTCAATGAGCAGTTCTTC
V: TRBV6-5; size: .; J: TRBJ1-5; D: .; CDR3: CASSRGSNQPQHF; DNA: TGTGCCAGCAGTAGGGGGAGCAATCAGCCCCAGCATTTT
V: TRBV11-2; size: .; J: TRBJ1-2; D: TRBD1; CDR3: CASSKTGIYGYTF; DNA: TGTGCCAGCAGCAAGACAGGGATCTATGGCTACACCTTC
V: TRBV29-1; size: .; J: TRBJ1-5; D: .; CDR3: CSVSEMSSGPQHF; DNA: TGCAGCGTCAGTGAGATGTCCTCAGGGCCCCAGCATTTT
V: TRBV15; size: .; J: TRBJ2-2; D: .; CDR3: CATSRGDARGTGELFF; DNA: TGTGCCACCAGCAGAGGAGATGCTAGGGGGACCGGGGAGCTGTTTTTT
V: TRBV9; size: .; J: TRBJ1-1; D: .; CDR3: CASSPGGEAFF; DNA: TGTGCCAGCAGCCCCGGCGGGGAAGCTTTCTTT
V: TRBV6-1; size: .; J: TRBJ1-2; D: .; CDR3: CASSEVTQNYGYTF; DNA: TGTGCCAGCAGTGAAGTTACCCAGAACTATGGCTACACCTTC
V: TRBV5-6; size: once; J: TRBJ1-5; D: .; CDR3: CASSLRGVGQPQHF; DNA: TGTGCCAGCAGCTTACGGGGGGTTGGCCAGCCCCAGCATTTT
V: TRBV19; size: .; J: TRBJ2-3; D: .; CDR3: CASSPAPQGTDTQYF; DNA: TGTGCCAGTAGTCCCGCCCCACAGGGAACAGATACGCAGTATTTT